These 28 T cell receptor beta chains came from one sample sequenced in a study of T-cell memory formation after mild COVID-19. TCRdb analysed the 5' RACE reads with MiXCR anew, one entry per CDR3 protein. The sample has about 400,000 distinct CDR3 sequences, about a sixth seen once; the top ten hold about a fifth. The sample comprised PBMCs or a T cell subset sorted from them (not recorded which). These receptors all come from a man aged 18-30 years who had mild COVID-19 (a few samples of this study predate the infection). Cell type and time point are not known.

This clonotype was detected only a few times. This chain links TRBV5-1 with TRBJ1-1; possible D gene TRBD1, 6 bases. The CDR3 length is 13 residues. Germline CDR1 and CDR2: SGHRS and YFSETQ. The V and J ends lost 6 bases and 4 bases respectively, with 13 bases between them. In nucleotides, the CDR3 is TGCGCCAGCACGGGGGGGCTCGTCACTGAAGCTTTCTTT. The encoded protein is CASTGGLVTEAFF.

V and J are TRBV28 and TRBJ2-7; maybe TRBD2 (5 bases). V dropped 3 bases and J dropped 6 bases, with 12 bases sitting between them. Germline V lookup: CDR1 MDHEN, CDR2 SYDVKM. CDR3 length: 13 residues. The DNA of the CDR3 is TGTGCCAGCAGTTTGGTCGGCAGCGGCGAGCAGTACGTC. This translates into CASSLVGSGEQYV.

This clonotype was counted many times. The chain recombines TRBV7-9 with TRBJ1-4; D is unclear. This CDR3 has 13 amino acids. Looked up from germline, CDR1 is SEHNR and CDR2 is FQNEAQ (reference sequence). Between the trimmed V and J ends, which lost 4 bases and 4 bases, there was a span of 7 bases. As DNA, the CDR3 is TGTGCCAGCAGCTCCGCGGGTAATGAAAAACTGTTTTTT. Protein product: CASSSAGNEKLFF.

The CDR3 sequence is CASRVGGSTDTQYF. CDR3 in DNA: TGCGCCAGCAGGGTGGGCGGGAGCACAGATACGCAGTATTTT. The J gene is TRBJ2-3, the V gene TRBV10-2; possible D gene TRBD2, 5 bases. Germline V CDR1 and CDR2: WSHSY, SAAADI. The V end lost 6 bases, the J end lost 0 bases, and 10 bases lay between the germline ends. The CDR3 length is 14 residues.

V gene TRBV5-1 combines with J gene TRBJ1-1; 7 positions agree with TRBD1. Trimming took 3 bases from V and 1 from J; bases not matched to a gene: 6. This CDR3 has 15 residues. In germline, CDR1 is SGHRS, CDR2 YFSETQ. Written as DNA, the CDR3 is TGCGCCAGCAGCTGGGGGGGACAGCGGAACACTGAAGCTTTCTTT. Encoded protein: CASSWGGQRNTEAFF.

The chain joins TRBV4-3 to TRBJ2-1, with D perhaps matching TRBD2 (5 bases). This CDR3 spans 13 amino acids. Trimming took off 1 base at V and 8 bases at J, with 9 bases between the two ends. The germline CDR1 and CDR2 sequences are LGHNA and YSLEER. The CDR3, as DNA: TGCGCCAGCAGCCAAGCCCCGGAGGATGAGCAGTTCTTC. Translating gives CASSQAPEDEQFF.

This clonotype was found a few times. This chain joins TRBV4-3 and TRBJ2-2; TRBD1 aligns across 9 bases. The V gene end was trimmed by 2 bases and the J gene end by 7 bases; junction bases not matched to a gene: 5. Germline V gives CDR1 LGHNA, CDR2 YSLEER. The CDR3 is 15 amino acids. For the CDR3, the DNA is TGCGCCAGCAGCCAAACCGGGACAGGGTACGGGGAGCTGTTTTTT. Amino acid sequence: CASSQTGTGYGELFF.

This clonotype has just a few counts. The rearrangement uses TRBV9 and TRBJ1-1; the match to TRBD1 covers 9 bases. Germline assignment: CDR1 SGDLS and CDR2 YYNGEE. With V trimmed by 4 bases and J by 11 bases, 12 bases remained unmatched. This CDR3 is built from 14 residues. The CDR3 loop is CASSPSRDRAFAFF. As DNA, the CDR3 is TGTGCCAGCAGCCCTAGCCGGGACAGGGCTTTCGCTTTCTTT.

There are a few counts of this clonotype. This rearrangement joins TRBV15 to TRBJ1-3; no firm D call. CDR1 and CDR2 from the germline V gene are LNHNV and YYDKDF (reference sequence). V dropped 0 bases and J dropped 4 bases, with 10 bases sitting between them. The length of the CDR3 is 15 residues. The CDR3 DNA is TGTGCCACCAGCAGAGAAGGAGTCCACGGAAACACCATATATTTT. Translation gives CATSREGVHGNTIYF.

V is TRBV6-1 and J is TRBJ1-1; D is undetermined. This CDR3 region has 14 residues. V was trimmed by 2 bases and J by 4 bases, leaving 11 bases between them. Germline CDR1 is MNHNS and CDR2 is SASEGT. CDR3 in amino acids: CASSERRRSTEAFF. The CDR3 DNA reads TGTGCCAGCAGTGAACGTCGGAGGAGCACTGAAGCTTTCTTT.

The chain carries TRBV20-1 and TRBJ2-5; D gene uncertain. The germline V gene has CDR1 DFQATT and CDR2 SNEGSKA (reference sequence). Trimming removed 6 bases at V and 2 bases at J, with 16 bases between. The CDR3 consists of 14 residues. This chain's CDR3 is CSAFPGLIQETQYF. The DNA for the CDR3 is TGCAGTGCCTTTCCGGGCCTTATTCAAGAGACCCAGTACTTC.

This clonotype was observed a few times. This chain connects TRBV5-1 to TRBJ1-2, with 8 bases matching TRBD1. In germline, CDR1 is SGHRS, CDR2 YFSETQ. The V and J ends lost 0 bases and 7 bases, in that order; junction bases with no gene match: 5. This CDR3 is built from 14 residues. CDR3 sequence (DNA): TGCGCCAGCAGCTTGGTTCAGGGGGCGGTTGGCTACACCTTC. Translating gives CASSLVQGAVGYTF. Based on the CDR3 plus reference TRBV5-1 and TRBJ1-2, the full variable domain is KAGVTQTPRYLIKTRGQQVTLSCSPISGHRSVSWYQQTPGQGLQFLFEYFSETQRNKGNFPGRFSGRQFSNSRSEMNVSTLELGDSALYLCASSLVQGAVGYTFGSGTRLTVV.

This clonotype appeared a few times. The chain employs TRBV21-1 and TRBJ2-7; the DNA was not compared with TRBD1, the D call given in the table. TRBV21-1 is a recognized pseudogene. This CDR3 spans 12 amino acids. The CDR3 spells CASTPGAGEQYV. The CDR3 region has the DNA TGTGCCAGCACCCCGGGGGCAGGCGAGCAGTACGTC.

This chain uses TRBV29-1 with TRBJ2-5; D is perhaps TRBD1 (6 bases). Germline loops: CDR1 SQVTM, CDR2 ANQGSEA. The CDR3 is made up of 13 amino acids. Between the trimmed V and J ends, which lost 7 bases and 1 base, there was a span of 13 bases. In DNA, the CDR3 is TGCAGCGCCCCAGGGGTGATCCAAGAGACCCAGTACTTC. Its protein product is CSAPGVIQETQYF.

The J gene is TRBJ1-1, the V gene TRBV10-3; TRBD1 agrees at 8 bases. Germline V CDR1 and CDR2: ENHRY, SYGVKD. This CDR3 is built from 15 residues. V dropped 11 bases and J dropped 0; count of bases not matched to a gene: 11. This chain's CDR3 is CAGRKDREMNTEAFF. The CDR3 DNA reads as TGTGCCGGGCGAAAGGACAGGGAAATGAACACTGAAGCTTTCTTT.

This chain uses TRBV15 with TRBJ2-1, with D tentatively TRBD2 (5 bases). The CDR3 spans 13 residues. Per germline, CDR1 LNHNV and CDR2 YYDKDF (reference sequence). The V gene lost 5 bases and the J gene lost 3 bases, with 8 bases spanning the gap. The CDR3 DNA reads TGTGCCACCAGCCCCCGGGACTACAATGAGCAGTTCTTC. Protein sequence: CATSPRDYNEQFF.

This sequence joins TRBV12-3 or TRBV12-4 and TRBJ1-2, with D possibly matching TRBD1 (5 bases). CDR3 length: 13 amino acids. V was shortened by 6 bases and J by 4 bases, with 12 bases between the two germline ends. This CDR3 is CASRPGTSYGYTF. CDR3 in DNA: TGTGCCAGCAGACCCGGGACCAGCTATGGCTACACCTTC.

The V gene is TRBV7-2, the J gene TRBJ1-6, with 12 bases matching TRBD1. CDR1 is SGHTA and CDR2 is FQGNSA in the germline V gene. J lost 10 bases, V lost 5 bases, and 6 bases had no gene match. CDR3 size: 15 residues. The CDR3 spells CASSGMGQGASPLHF. DNA for the CDR3: TGTGCCAGCAGCGGAATGGGACAGGGGGCCTCACCCCTCCACTTT.

V gene TRBV4-2 combines with J gene TRBJ2-5; D not resolved. This CDR3 has 16 amino acids. Trimming stripped 0 bases from V and 1 base from J, with 12 bases between. Germline V gene sequence: CDR1 LGHNA, CDR2 YNFKEQ. Here the CDR3 reads CASSQEGWGSQETQYF. CDR3 bases: TGTGCCAGCAGCCAAGAAGGGTGGGGAAGCCAAGAGACCCAGTACTTC.

Only a few counts were recorded for this clonotype. The chain carries TRBV5-6 and TRBJ2-2; D may be TRBD1 (5 bases). The V gene's germline CDR1 is SGHDT and CDR2 YYEEEE. The CDR3 sequence is 16 residues long. V shed 4 bases and J shed 1 base, with 14 bases lying between them. CDR3 in DNA: TGTGCCAGCAGCCGATTTACCCAGGGGAACACCGGGGAGCTGTTTTTT. Translation: CASSRFTQGNTGELFF.

This clonotype showed up just a few times. The chain combines TRBV6-1 with TRBJ1-2; D not resolved. There are 10 residues in the CDR3. The V end lost 3 bases, the J end lost 5 bases, and 1 base lay between the germline ends. The V gene's germline CDR1 is MNHNS and CDR2 SASEGT. CDR3 DNA sequence: TGTGCCAGCAGTGAGTATGGCTACACCTTC. It yields the protein CASSEYGYTF.

This chain connects TRBV6-2 or TRBV6-3 to TRBJ2-3, with 11 bases matching TRBD1. V lost 3 bases to trimming and J lost 6 bases; unmatched junction nucleotides: 23. The CDR3 has 21 amino acids. In germline, CDR1 is MNHEY, CDR2 SVGEGT. The CDR3 region has the DNA TGTGCCAGCAGTTATTCCGGACAGGGGGCTTGGTACCTTCCTCGAGGGGATACGCAGTATTTT. Amino acids: CASSYSGQGAWYLPRGDTQYF.

This clonotype turned up a few times. This chain links TRBV7-9 with TRBJ1-1, with TRBD1 as a possible D gene (6 bases). This CDR3 spans 15 amino acids. The ends were cut back, 5 bases at V and 5 bases at J, with 18 bases in the middle. In germline, CDR1 is SEHNR, CDR2 FQNEAQ (reference sequence). The chain's CDR3 is CASSPAQGRGTEAFF. The CDR3 nucleotides read TGTGCCAGCAGCCCAGCGCAGGGGCGCGGGACTGAAGCTTTCTTT.

This chain uses TRBV21-1 with TRBJ1-1. TRBV21-1 has pseudogene status. The CDR3 is made up of 13 amino acids. The chain's CDR3 is CASSATENTEAFF. CDR3 in DNA: TGTGCCAGCAGCGCCACCGAGAACACTGAAGCTTTCTTT.

The chain uses TRBV20-1 and TRBJ1-6; no clear D gene. This CDR3 has 11 residues. Germline values: CDR1 DFQATT, CDR2 SNEGSKA (reference sequence). V was clipped by 6 bases and J by 7 bases, with 7 bases between them. The DNA of the CDR3 is TGCAGTGCGTTTGCCAATTCACCCCTCCACTTT. Its protein is CSAFANSPLHF.

This clonotype was counted between two and nine times. The J gene is TRBJ2-1, the V gene TRBV5-1, with 13 bases aligning to TRBD2. The germline CDR1 and CDR2 sequences are SGHRS and YFSETQ. CDR3 size: 16 residues. J lost 15 bases, V lost 5 bases, and 17 bases had no gene match. The CDR3 DNA reads TGCGCCAGCAGGGTGACTAGCGGGGGGTCCCCTTCTGGTCCGTTCTTC. It is translated as CASRVTSGGSPSGPFF.

The gene calls are TRBV20-1 and TRBJ1-5, with D maybe TRBD1 (6 bases). The CDR3 has 13 residues. Germline lookup yields CDR1 DFQATT and CDR2 SNEGSKA (reference sequence). Trimming took off 6 bases at V and 4 bases at J, with 13 bases between the two ends. CDR3 sequence reads: CSALRDTNQPQHF. For the CDR3, the DNA is TGCAGTGCACTCCGGGACACTAATCAGCCCCAGCATTTT.

This CDR3 reads CATSDPGAGYNEQFF. CDR3 in DNA: TGTGCCACCAGCGACCCCGGGGCAGGTTACAATGAGCAGTTCTTC. This rearrangement joins TRBV15 to TRBJ2-1; D assignment may be TRBD1 or TRBD2 (5 bases each). The CDR3 length is 15 residues. Germline V gives CDR1 LNHNV, CDR2 YYDKDF (reference sequence). V shed 5 bases and J shed 4 bases, with 15 bases lying between them.